One sample yielded the 3 T cell receptor beta chains listed below, sequenced in a study of blood T cell repertoires in COVID-19 (TCRdb year 2020). Library construction relied on the immunoSEQ multiplex PCR assay. In its TCRdb copy, this immuneACCESS table keeps in-frame sequences only and misses some clones. Where compared with another copy, unresolved V genes explain less than half of these, and the others have no known cause. Recorded for this sample are some 49,000 clones; about 92% of them occurred a single time. Of the sample, roughly 20% falls within the top ten clones. Input material: peripheral blood. These receptors all come from a man aged 70 or older with active COVID-19.

V and J are TRBV9 and TRBJ1-2; 10 bases are shared with TRBD1. CDR3 length equals 18 residues. V shed 0 bases and J 5 bases; nucleotides not matched to a gene: 13. The germline V gene encodes CDR1 SGDLS and CDR2 YYNGEE. The CDR3 reads CASSVGDRGGVVRYGYTF. The CDR3 DNA is TGTGCCAGCAGCGTAGGGGACAGGGGAGGGGTGGTACGATATGGCTACACCTTC.

This clone showed up just once. The genes are TRBV7-6 and TRBJ2-7, with a weak D call TRBD1 (6 bases). Germline loops: CDR1 SGHVS, CDR2 FNYEAQ. This CDR3 spans 15 amino acids. Trimming stripped 5 bases from V and 3 bases from J, with 17 bases between. This CDR3 is CASSRGGSTLYEQYF. DNA for the CDR3: TGTGCCAGCAGCCGTGGGGGCAGTACCCTCTACGAGCAGTACTTC.

The rearrangement joins TRBV5-1 to TRBJ2-7, with a possible D match to TRBD1 (6 bases). V lost 0 bases and J lost 3, with 10 bases in between. CDR1 and CDR2 (germline): SGHRS, YFSETQ. The CDR3 totals 14 residues. The CDR3 spells CASSLAGRGYEQYF. DNA for the CDR3: TGCGCCAGCAGCTTGGCTGGCAGGGGCTACGAGCAGTACTTC. Using reference TRBV5-1 and TRBJ2-7 for the parts outside the CDR3, the full variable domain is KAGVTQTPRYLIKTRGQQVTLSCSPISGHRSVSWYQQTPGQGLQFLFEYFSETQRNKGNFPGRFSGRQFSNSRSEMNVSTLELGDSALYLCASSLAGRGYEQYFGPGTRLTVT.